One T cell receptor (beta chain) is described in this entry. No antigen is known for it. No much larger clonotype is one base removed from it; base qualities were not supplied. The data derive from a study of shared clonotypes between healthy human individuals (dated by TCRdb to the early 2020s). Study-wide context: A couple of women and a few men aged 18 to 49 years were included in the cohort. For each donor, CD4 naive and CD4 memory were each given three plates, CD8 naive was given two plates, and CD8 memory was given one plate. Per donor, leukapheresis produced somewhere between about 0.8 and 9.5 billion PBMCs. To increase sequencing depth and limit assay-specific biases, different laboratories used diverse techniques to prepare libraries and sequence TCR repertoires. The study deeply sequenced blood TCR repertoires of five healthy adults to estimate repertoire size and the extent of clonotype sharing between individuals. Here is what the overall study found, with its caveats: Compared with non-shared clonotypes, the clonotypes found in all four sorted-subset donors had higher generation probabilities. Estimated clonotype richness was generally larger for naive than for memory subsets. Based on pairwise subsampling, the degree of clonotype sharing among donors was expected to be affected by sequencing depth. About 5% of naive CD4, roughly 3.6% of naive CD8, approximately 2% of memory CD4, and 0.4% of memory CD8 clonotypes were shared across several donors. The small number of donors limited the genetic and exposure-history diversity represented. Sampling was restricted to blood, and TCR repertoires in tissues likely differ from the TCR repertoires found in blood. Even with the large sequencing depth, rarefaction of the sorted-subset datasets indicated that sequencing was incomplete.

TCR CDR3 regions were amplified from genomic DNA by multiplex PCR using the deep immunoSEQ assay. Genomic DNA extracted from each cell subset was distributed evenly over all wells of several immunoSEQ 96-well plates, and each plate served as one replicate. For sorted subsets, each replicate PCR was loaded with around 220 ng genomic DNA, equivalent to approximately 33,000 T cell genomes. The purified libraries were quantified using a Qubit 3.0 fluorometer, sized with a Bioanalyzer 2100, and then quantified again using the KAPA Library Quantification kit. Every immunoSEQ 96-well plate was sequenced on a dedicated single-read 150-cycle Illumina NextSeq 550 flow cell. The paper's processing steps were these. Because only junctional sequences without quality scores were contained in the immunoSEQ output, filtering matching that applied to full-length reads could not be performed. To assign V/J genes and CDR3, sequences were annotated against IMGT germline references using PyIR, a Python wrapper for IgBLAST v1.9. Reads were filtered out if the reads had weak V/J assignments (E-value above 1e-6), no CDR3, stop codons, out-of-frame junctions, or ambiguous translated residues. V3J clonotypes were defined as sequences sharing an identical inferred V gene, J gene, and CDR3 amino acid sequence. Percentage overlap between repertoires was computed as shared unique clonotypes divided by the size of the smaller repertoire. Richness of each repertoire was evaluated using RTK rarefaction, the Chao1 estimator, and Recon v2.1 estimates of unobserved clonotypes. Generation probabilities for all TCRbeta clonotypes obtained by the gDNA method from a handful of donors were computed using OLGA. TCRdb provides this immuneACCESS table in a form limited to in-frame rearrangements. Some clones are lacking; in checked studies, under half of them reflect an unresolved V gene, and why the rest are absent is not known. Clone size and V and J calls were adopted from that table, with D and trimming inferred from the DNA. Recorded for this sample are approximately 2.4 million clones; approximately 95% of them occurred a single time. The leading ten clones occupy around 0.13% of the sample.

The donors were healthy, HIV-negative adults who had no recently reported acute infections or vaccinations. Only Caucasian adults living in Nashville, Tennessee, USA were represented among the donors. CD4+ T cells were enriched by magnetic negative selection, after which naive cells were positively selected on CD45RA and the negative fraction was taken as the memory subset. Blood was collected by leukapheresis, and PBMCs were isolated by Ficoll-Histopaque density gradient centrifugation and then cryopreserved in liquid nitrogen vapor phase. Analytical flow cytometry was used to check the purity and quantity of every magnetically sorted T cell population. From each sorted fraction, genomic DNA was isolated and quantified by UV absorbance on a Nanodrop 2000c. The receptor's source is a man in his late teens or twenties in good health. Material: naive CD4+ T cells sorted from blood. The cell subset or site label here, explained by the study, means: CD45RA+ positively selected.

The bases are TGTGCCTGGAGTCCAGGGGGTCCCTACGAGCAGTACTTC. Its product reads: CAWSPGGPYEQYF. Recombination joined TRBV30 with TRBJ2-7, and 7 bases in between align with TRBD1. The germline V gene (reference sequence) gives CDR1 as GTSNPN and CDR2 as SVGIG. Here V drops 2 bases and J drops 2 bases, and the junction holds 3 bases not matched to any gene. Its CDR3 holds 13 amino acids, cysteine through phenylalanine. Only the CDR3 portion is preserved as DNA: 39 bases, with reading frame beginning at the first base.